These 19 T cell receptor beta chains came from one sample sequenced in a study of blood T cell repertoires in COVID-19. The repertoire was sequenced with immunoSEQ multiplex PCR; TCRdb's copy has only in-frame clones and lacks some. The sample has around 31,000 clones; roughly 90% are singletons. The specimen was peripheral blood. These receptors were collected from a human donor with active COVID-19. The donor label of this sample is uncertain.

The chain links TRBV5-4 to TRBJ1-6, with 8 bases fitting TRBD1. V lost 0 bases to trimming and J lost 6 bases; unmatched junction nucleotides: 5. The germline CDR1 and CDR2 sequences are SGHNT and YYREEE (reference sequence). The CDR3 covers 16 residues. The CDR3 DNA is TGTGCCAGCAGCTTGGCAGGGGGCGCAGGTAATTCACCCCTCCACTTT. It codes for CASSLAGGAGNSPLHF.

The chain has TRBV7-2 and TRBJ2-3; D is possibly TRBD2 (7 bases). V dropped 5 bases and J dropped 2 bases, with 20 bases sitting between them. The CDR3 extends over 17 amino acids. Germline CDR1 reads SGHTA; CDR2 reads FQGNSA. The CDR3, as DNA: TGTGCCAGCAGCCCAGTTGCGGGCGGGGGCCCCACAGATACGCAGTATTTT. As protein: CASSPVAGGGPTDTQYF. The full variable domain, completed using reference TRBV7-2 and TRBJ2-3, is GAGVSQSPSNKVTEKGKDVELRCDPISGHTALYWYRQSLGQGLEFLIYFQGNSAPDKSGLPSDRFSAERTGGSVSTLTIQRTQQEDSAVYLCASSPVAGGGPTDTQYFGPGTRLTVL.

The gene calls are TRBV10-2 and TRBJ2-3; 7 nucleotides match TRBD1. J gave up 5 bases and V 0 bases, and 5 bases lay outside the gene matches. CDR3 length: 15 amino acids. Germline V CDR1 and CDR2: WSHSY, SAAADI. The CDR3 protein is CASSESTRGRDTQYF. The CDR3 nucleotides are TGCGCCAGCAGTGAGTCGACCAGGGGGAGAGATACGCAGTATTTT.

Remarks on this clone: The same CDR3 arises from other DNA sequences in this sample as well. CDR3 sequence: CASSPGRNTGELFF. Written as DNA, the CDR3 is TGTGCCAGCTCACCAGGGAGGAACACCGGGGAGCTGTTTTTT. The V and J genes are TRBV18 and TRBJ2-2; maybe TRBD2 (5 bases). The germline V and J ends were trimmed by 2 bases and 1 base, with 5 bases remaining between them. Germline assignment: CDR1 KGHSH and CDR2 LQKENI. The CDR3 has 14 amino acids.

This chain uses TRBV7-6 with TRBJ2-5, with 9 bases that match TRBD1. The V and J ends lost 3 bases and 5 bases, in that order; junction bases with no gene match: 7. CDR3 size: 15 residues. Germline CDR1 is SGHVS and CDR2 is FNYEAQ. The CDR3 loop is CASSFRTGEGETQYF. In DNA form, the CDR3 reads TGTGCCAGCAGCTTCCGGACAGGGGAGGGTGAGACCCAGTACTTC.

This chain uses TRBV7-6 with TRBJ2-1, with TRBD1 matching over 12 bases. This CDR3 has 17 residues. The V gene end was trimmed by 2 bases and the J gene end by 8 bases; junction bases not matched to a gene: 10. The germline CDR1 and CDR2 sequences are SGHVS and FNYEAQ. The CDR3 coding sequence is TGTGCCAGCAGCTTATCTGCCGGGACAGGGGGCTGGGATGAGCAGTTCTTC. The encoded protein is CASSLSAGTGGWDEQFF.

The chain recombines TRBV7-9 with TRBJ1-1, with unresolved D. V shed 4 bases and J shed 4 bases, with 13 bases lying between them. CDR1 is SEHNR, CDR2 FQNEAQ, per germline (reference sequence). This CDR3 is 14 amino acids long. The CDR3 here is CASSSRRLVTEAFF. CDR3 sequence (DNA): TGTGCCAGCAGCTCACGGAGGTTAGTCACTGAAGCTTTCTTT.

This clone was counted a single time. The chain joins TRBV19 to TRBJ2-1, with TRBD2 identical over 10 bases. This CDR3 comprises 13 residues. The trim removed 11 bases at V and 5 bases at J, leaving 6 bases unmatched. The germline V gene has CDR1 LNHDA and CDR2 SQIVND (reference sequence). The CDR3 coding sequence is TGTGCCGGTCAACTAGCGGGGAACAATGAGCAGTTCTTC. The encoded protein is CAGQLAGNNEQFF.

The J gene is TRBJ1-2, the V gene TRBV19; no clear D gene. V lost 3 bases and J 3 bases, leaving 8 bases between the germline ends. The CDR3 is 13 residues long. Germline CDR1 LNHDA, CDR2 SQIVND (reference sequence). In nucleotides, the CDR3 is TGTGCCAGTAGTATCGGGTGGGACTATGGCTACACCTTC. It specifies CASSIGWDYGYTF.

This clone was counted once. CDR3 sequence (DNA): TGCGCCAGCAGCCAAGAACCAGCGGGGGGGCCGGAGACCCAGTACTTC. Translated, it gives CASSQEPAGGPETQYF. The chain links TRBV4-1 to TRBJ2-5; 10 bases match TRBD2. V was clipped by 0 bases and J by 5 bases; unmatched bases: 6. The CDR3 sequence is 16 residues long. Germline V gene sequence: CDR1 MGHRA, CDR2 YSYEKL.

This clone appeared a few times. The rearrangement uses TRBV11-3 and TRBJ2-5; 12 bases line up with TRBD2. J lost 4 bases, V lost 5 bases, and 5 bases had no gene match. The CDR3 spans 15 residues. CDR1 and CDR2 from the germline V gene are SGHNT and YENEEA. This chain's CDR3 is CASSPSSGGGETQYF. CDR3 sequence (DNA): TGTGCCAGCAGCCCGTCTAGCGGGGGGGGAGAGACCCAGTACTTC.

The CDR3 is CASSSRTGKTYEQYF. The DNA of the CDR3 is TGTGCCAGCAGCTCTAGGACAGGGAAAACCTACGAGCAGTACTTC. The chain joins TRBV5-4 to TRBJ2-7, with TRBD1 matching 8 bases. The CDR3 is 15 residues long. Per germline, CDR1 SGHNT and CDR2 YYREEE (reference sequence). The trim removed 3 bases at V and 2 bases at J, leaving 7 bases unmatched.

The genes are TRBV10-3 and TRBJ1-2; 8 nucleotides match TRBD1. Germline V CDR1 and CDR2: ENHRY, SYGVKD. After removal of 6 bases from V and 0 bases from J, the junction contained 12 bases not matched to a gene. CDR3 length: 17 residues. CDR3 sequence: CAISPGQGGGANYGYTF. In DNA form, the CDR3 reads TGTGCCATCAGCCCCGGACAGGGTGGGGGGGCTAACTATGGCTACACCTTC.

J is TRBJ1-1 and V is TRBV5-1; 7 bases line up with TRBD1. V shed 2 bases, J shed 2 bases, and the junction held 12 bases outside the gene matches. Germline V gives CDR1 SGHRS, CDR2 YFSETQ. The CDR3 has 17 residues. The CDR3 protein is CASSFEGATKFNTEAFF. The CDR3 nucleotides read TGCGCCAGCAGCTTTGAGGGGGCCACGAAATTTAACACTGAAGCTTTCTTT.

The V gene is TRBV12-3 or TRBV12-4, the J gene TRBJ2-5; the D is unclear. V lost 3 bases to trimming and J lost 0 bases, with 5 bases between them. There are 13 residues in the CDR3. The CDR3 here is CASSFIHQETQYF. The DNA of the CDR3 is TGTGCCAGCAGTTTTATTCACCAAGAGACCCAGTACTTC.

The genes are TRBV6-5 and TRBJ1-2; TRBD1 agrees at 9 bases. This CDR3 has 14 residues. The germline CDR1 and CDR2 sequences are MNHEY and SVGAGI. The J segment lost 6 bases and the V segment lost 7 bases, leaving 9 bases of the junction unmatched. The CDR3 region has the DNA TGTGCCAGCACCGATAGGGACAGGGAGGATGGCTACACCTTC. Encoded protein: CASTDRDREDGYTF.

By frequency in the sample, this clone is large. V usage is TRBV27 and J usage is TRBJ1-2, with D maybe TRBD1 (6 bases). V shed 5 bases and J shed 6 bases, with 16 bases lying between them. Per the germline V gene, CDR1 is MNHEY and CDR2 is SMNVEV (reference sequence). This CDR3 comprises 14 residues. Here the CDR3 reads CASSLNQGIHGYTF. CDR3 in DNA: TGTGCCAGCAGTCTGAACCAGGGGATCCATGGCTACACCTTC.

The V call is TRBV2, the J call TRBJ2-4, with D possibly matching TRBD1 (6 bases). Trimming took off 5 bases at V and 5 bases at J, with 13 bases between the two ends. CDR1 and CDR2 (germline): SNHLY, FYNNEI. The CDR3 extends over 14 amino acids. The CDR3 nucleotides are TGTGCCAGCAGTCTGGGGGCGTGGGAAAACATTCAGTACTTC. Residues: CASSLGAWENIQYF. The full variable domain, with the rest looked up from reference TRBV2 and TRBJ2-4, is EPEVTQTPSHQVTQMGQEVILRCVPISNHLYFYWYRQILGQKVEFLVSFYNNEISEKSEIFDDQFSVERPDGSNFTLKIRSTKLEDSAMYFCASSLGAWENIQYFGAGTRLSVL.

This rearrangement joins TRBV4-3 to TRBJ2-1, with 8 bases fitting TRBD2. With V trimmed by 6 bases and J by 5 bases, 9 bases remained unmatched. CDR1 is LGHNA, CDR2 YSLEER, per germline. This CDR3 has 15 amino acids. CDR3 coding DNA: TGCGCCAGCAGTCGAAGCGGGAGCGCGGACAATGAGCAGTTCTTC. Encoded protein: CASSRSGSADNEQFF.